The 25 T cell receptor beta chains reported below all come from one sample, sequenced in a study of blood T cell repertoires in COVID-19 (dated by TCRdb to 2018 to 2020). Receptors were amplified or captured by the immunoSEQ multiplex PCR assay. This immuneACCESS table, as held by TCRdb, lists in-frame sequences with V and J called but not all clones. Of the missing ones, under half trace to an unresolved V gene in checked studies; the others have no known cause. For this sample there are about 90,000 clones; roughly 92% appear just once. About 5.9% of the sample is taken by the ten largest. Sequencing was done on a sample of peripheral blood. These receptors came from a woman aged 55-75 years with active COVID-19.

This clone was counted once. At one end, the junction sequence differs from germline, possibly due to a read error. The J gene is TRBJ2-1, the V gene TRBV19; 8 bases fit TRBD2. Germline V CDR1 and CDR2: LNHDA, SQIVND (reference sequence). The CDR3 sequence is 16 residues long. The CDR3 loop is CASSRSGAGAYKEQFF. As DNA, the CDR3 is TGTGCCAGTAGTAGGTCGGGAGCGGGAGCCTACAAAGAGCAGTTCTTC.

The genes are TRBV7-2 and TRBJ2-1; the match to TRBD2 covers 12 bases. V gave up 3 bases and J gave up 10 bases; unmatched junction bases: 13. The CDR3 is made up of 17 amino acids. CDR1 and CDR2 from the germline V gene are SGHTA and FQGNSA. Here the CDR3 reads CASSFPTSGRPPWEQFF. In DNA, the CDR3 is TGTGCCAGCAGCTTTCCTACTAGCGGGAGGCCCCCATGGGAGCAGTTCTTC.

The chain uses TRBV24-1 and TRBJ1-1, with D perhaps matching TRBD1 (5 bases). CDR3 size: 12 residues. Trimming shortened V by 9 bases and J by 4 bases, and 11 bases separated the two germline ends. Looked up from germline, CDR1 is KGHDR and CDR2 is SFDVKD. CDR3 sequence (DNA): TGTGCCACCTCATGGGGGGGCACTGAAGCTTTCTTT. Its protein is CATSWGGTEAFF.

The rearrangement uses TRBV7-8 and TRBJ2-7, with 9 bases aligning to TRBD2. Germline values: CDR1 SGHVS, CDR2 FQNEAQ. The length of the CDR3 is 15 residues. V gave up 6 bases and J gave up 0 bases; unmatched junction bases: 6. The CDR3 spells CASRLRLADSYEQYF. The CDR3 DNA sequence: TGTGCCAGCAGATTGAGACTAGCGGACTCCTACGAGCAGTACTTC.

The count of this clone is one. The chain recombines TRBV7-9 with TRBJ1-5; 11 positions agree with TRBD1. V lost 4 bases, J lost 3 bases, and 2 bases stayed unmatched. The germline CDR1 and CDR2 sequences are SEHNR and FQNEAQ (reference sequence). The CDR3 totals 15 residues. CDR3 region: CASSSGQGDNQPQHF. The CDR3 region has the DNA TGTGCCAGCAGCTCGGGACAGGGGGACAATCAGCCCCAGCATTTT.

V is TRBV5-6 and J is TRBJ2-1; D not certain. V lost 0 bases and J lost 6, with 13 bases in between. The germline CDR1 and CDR2 sequences are SGHDT and YYEEEE. The CDR3 is 15 amino acids. CDR3 bases: TGTGCCAGCAGCTTGGTTGCCACTTGGTTCAATGAGCAGTTCTTC. As protein: CASSLVATWFNEQFF.

CDR3 nucleotides: TGCGCCAGCAGCCAAGTTGGGGGGCTAGCGGGGGCCAAAGAGACCCAGTACTTC. This gives the protein CASSQVGGLAGAKETQYF. The J gene is TRBJ2-5, the V gene TRBV4-3; 10 bases are a match to TRBD2. There are 18 residues in the CDR3. Losses at the gene ends were 1 base for V and 3 bases for J; bases not matched to a gene: 11. Germline assignment: CDR1 LGHNA and CDR2 YSLEER.

This sequence joins TRBV2 and TRBJ2-3, with TRBD2 matching over 7 bases. Germline V gene data show CDR1 as SNHLY and CDR2 as FYNNEI. The V and J ends lost 6 bases and 3 bases, in that order; junction bases with no gene match: 3. This CDR3 comprises 13 residues. Written as DNA, the CDR3 is TGTGCCAGCAGAACGGGGGGAACAGATACGCAGTATTTT. The encoded protein is CASRTGGTDTQYF.

V is TRBV5-1 and J is TRBJ1-4; 10 bases align to TRBD1. J was trimmed by 8 bases and V by 1 base; bases with no gene match: 8. The CDR3 spans 16 residues. Germline assignment: CDR1 SGHRS and CDR2 YFSETQ. The CDR3, as DNA: TGCGCCAGCAGCTTGCAAGGGACAGGGGTCGGAGAAAAACTGTTTTTT. It yields the protein CASSLQGTGVGEKLFF.

The chain employs TRBV5-1 and TRBJ2-7; 10 bases map to TRBD1. This CDR3 comprises 15 residues. The trim removed 0 bases at V and 4 bases at J, leaving 4 bases unmatched. Germline CDR1 reads SGHRS; CDR2 reads YFSETQ. The CDR3 protein is CASSLGGTGAYEQYF. In DNA, the CDR3 is TGCGCCAGCAGCTTGGGCGGGACAGGGGCTTACGAGCAGTACTTC.

This clone was seen only a few times. The rearrangement uses TRBV3-1 (or the pseudogene TRBV3-2) and TRBJ2-3; 8 nucleotides match TRBD2. The germline gives CDR1 LGHDT, CDR2 YNNKEL (reference sequence). This CDR3 spans 20 amino acids. Trimming at V came to 0 bases and at J to 3 bases, leaving 17 bases not matched to a gene. The CDR3 DNA reads as TGTGCCAGCAGCCAAGACCCCGGGGGGGCTCTAGCGGGCTCTACAGATACGCAGTATTTT. Encoded protein: CASSQDPGGALAGSTDTQYF.

This rearrangement joins TRBV5-6 to TRBJ1-2; weak D call: TRBD1 (6 bases). V was pared by 4 bases and J by 2 bases, with 9 bases between. The CDR3 runs 13 residues. The germline V gene has CDR1 SGHDT and CDR2 YYEEEE. The CDR3 sequence: CASSPGQNYGYTF. CDR3 nucleotides: TGTGCCAGCAGCCCCGGACAGAACTATGGCTACACCTTC. Using reference TRBV5-6 and TRBJ1-2 for the parts outside the CDR3, the full variable domain is DAGVTQSPTHLIKTRGQQVTLRCSPKSGHDTVSWYQQALGQGPQFIFQYYEEEERQRGNFPDRFSGHQFPNYSSELNVNALLLGDSALYLCASSPGQNYGYTFGSGTRLTVV.

The chain combines TRBV3-1 (or the pseudogene TRBV3-2) with TRBJ1-2; 10 nucleotides agree with TRBD1. Trimming at V came to 4 bases and at J to 6 bases, leaving 8 bases not matched to a gene. CDR1 and CDR2 from the germline V gene are LGHDT and YNNKEL (reference sequence). The CDR3 contains 15 residues. The CDR3 here is CASSPLGGQGDGYTF. DNA of the CDR3: TGTGCCAGCAGCCCTCTGGGAGGACAGGGGGATGGCTACACCTTC.

The V and J genes are TRBV5-1 and TRBJ2-7, with D perhaps matching TRBD2 (6 bases). Germline assignment: CDR1 SGHRS and CDR2 YFSETQ. Trimming removed 3 bases at V and 3 bases at J, with 16 bases between. The CDR3 length is 15 residues. The CDR3 nucleotides are TGCGCCAGCAGCTATTCTACCGGGACTCTCTACGAGCAGTACTTC. This gives the protein CASSYSTGTLYEQYF.

V and J are TRBV7-2 and TRBJ2-7; 7 nucleotides match TRBD1. CDR3 length equals 18 residues. From germline, CDR1 is SGHTA and CDR2 FQGNSA. V dropped 1 base and J dropped 5; count of bases not matched to a gene: 17. The CDR3 loop is CASSLVVGATGAGNEQYF. CDR3 in DNA: TGTGCCAGCAGCTTAGTAGTGGGGGCAACAGGGGCCGGGAACGAGCAGTACTTC.

The rearrangement uses TRBV5-1 and TRBJ1-1, with no clear D. The CDR3 has 15 residues. Trimming cost V 0 bases and J 2 bases, with 11 bases left between them. Germline-derived CDR1 and CDR2 are SGHRS and YFSETQ. In nucleotides, the CDR3 is TGCGCCAGCAGCTTGGTTGGGGAGACCAACACTGAAGCTTTCTTT. It codes for CASSLVGETNTEAFF.

The chain is built from TRBV7-2 and TRBJ2-1, with TRBD1 identical over 8 bases. The CDR3 consists of 15 residues. J lost 7 bases, V lost 5 bases, and 10 bases had no gene match. Germline V lookup: CDR1 SGHTA, CDR2 FQGNSA. The CDR3 loop reads CASSPGDRPRNEQFF. DNA of the CDR3: TGTGCCAGCAGCCCCGGGGACAGGCCGCGGAATGAGCAGTTCTTC.

This rearrangement joins TRBV27 to TRBJ2-5; TRBD1 aligns across 7 bases. CDR1 and CDR2 (germline): MNHEY, SMNVEV (reference sequence). V lost 2 bases and J lost 5; bases outside the gene matches: 5. This CDR3 spans 14 amino acids. Here the CDR3 reads CASSLDRVGETQYF. The CDR3 nucleotides are TGTGCCAGCAGTTTAGACAGGGTGGGGGAGACCCAGTACTTC.

The chain combines TRBV19 with TRBJ2-4; 9 bases fit TRBD2. V was clipped by 3 bases and J by 8 bases; unmatched bases: 11. The germline gives CDR1 LNHDA, CDR2 SQIVND (reference sequence). The CDR3 totals 16 residues. This CDR3 is CASSIPGGSGSYIQYF. The CDR3 nucleotides are TGTGCCAGTAGTATCCCGGGTGGTAGCGGGAGTTACATTCAGTACTTC. Drawing the rest from reference TRBV19 and TRBJ2-4, the complete variable domain is DGGITQSPKYLFRKEGQNVTLSCEQNLNHDAMYWYRQDPGQGLRLIYYSQIVNDFQKGDIAEGYSVSREKKESFPLTVTSAQKNPTAFYLCASSIPGGSGSYIQYFGAGTRLSVL.

The J gene is TRBJ2-7, the V gene TRBV9; 8 nucleotides match TRBD1. Per the germline V gene, CDR1 is SGDLS and CDR2 is YYNGEE. CDR3 size: 15 residues. J was trimmed by 3 bases and V by 0 bases; bases with no gene match: 5. The CDR3 sequence: CASSVGGQGFYEQYF. CDR3 nucleotide sequence: TGTGCCAGCAGCGTAGGAGGACAGGGATTCTACGAGCAGTACTTC.

The chain joins TRBV4-1 to TRBJ1-4, with 9 positions matching TRBD1. Germline CDR1 reads MGHRA; CDR2 reads YSYEKL. With 5 bases clipped from V and 6 bases from J, the junction kept 13 bases outside the gene matches. The CDR3 extends over 17 amino acids. The CDR3 DNA follows: TGCGCCAGCAGCGGGTTGGGGACAGGGCCTTTTCATGAAAAACTGTTTTTT. Its translation is CASSGLGTGPFHEKLFF.

The chain carries TRBV5-6 and TRBJ2-7; weak D call: TRBD2 (5 bases). Per the germline V gene, CDR1 is SGHDT and CDR2 is YYEEEE. The CDR3 loop spans 15 amino acids. Trimming shortened V by 3 bases and J by 3 bases, and 16 bases separated the two germline ends. CDR3: CASSWTKTGFYEQYF. CDR3 nucleotide sequence: TGTGCCAGCAGCTGGACGAAGACGGGATTCTACGAGCAGTACTTC.

The chain has TRBV5-1 and TRBJ1-1; D uncertain. The CDR3 sequence is 13 residues long. Trimming shortened V by 2 bases and J by 1 base, and 6 bases separated the two germline ends. CDR1 and CDR2 from the germline V gene are SGHRS and YFSETQ. For the CDR3, the DNA is TGCGCCAGCAGCTTCCAGGAGAACACTGAAGCTTTCTTT. Residues: CASSFQENTEAFF.

J is TRBJ2-6 and V is TRBV18, with 7 bases that match TRBD1. Trimming took 5 bases from V and 6 from J; bases not matched to a gene: 10. The V gene's germline CDR1 is KGHSH and CDR2 LQKENI. The CDR3 has 16 amino acids. CDR3 sequence (DNA): TGTGCCAGCTCATCGGGACAGAGCCCCGCGGCCAACGTCCTGACTTTC. This translates into CASSSGQSPAANVLTF.

The rearrangement links TRBV12-3 or TRBV12-4 to TRBJ1-2; 7 bases are a match to TRBD1. Trimming at V came to 7 bases and at J to 6 bases, leaving 8 bases not matched to a gene. This CDR3 has 13 amino acids. CDR3 region: CASILRGKNGYTF. CDR3 coding DNA: TGTGCCAGCATCCTCAGGGGGAAGAATGGCTACACCTTC.